This TCR beta chain was identified in a study of blood T cell repertoires in COVID-19. This clone was seen a single time. Enrollees, about 18 to 90 years old, lived in about two dozen US areas. Cohorts were assigned according to the clinical history that participants reported. From germline, CDR1 is SNHLY and CDR2 FYNNEI. The CDR3 is made up of 18 amino acids. V dropped 3 bases and J dropped 0 bases, with 18 bases sitting between them. Using immunoSEQ multiplex PCR, the repertoire was profiled, and TCRdb retains in-frame clones only, with some absent. The data contain some 220,000 clones, around 86% of them singletons.

The sequencing sample was made of PBMCs or T cells enriched from blood (not recorded which). This TCR came from a middle-aged woman with acute COVID-19. The chain joins TRBV2 to TRBJ1-3; D not resolved. CDR3 loop: CASSEVHLRAASGNTIYF. DNA of the CDR3: TGTGCCAGCAGTGAGGTACATTTGAGGGCGGCCTCTGGAAACACCATATATTTT. The whole variable domain, remainder taken from reference TRBV2 and TRBJ1-3, is EPEVTQTPSHQVTQMGQEVILRCVPISNHLYFYWYRQILGQKVEFLVSFYNNEISEKSEIFDDQFSVERPDGSNFTLKIRSTKLEDSAMYFCASSEVHLRAASGNTIYFGEGSWLTVV.